Sequencing of this T cell receptor (beta chain) was carried out in a study of shared T cell receptors in the human thymus. This CDR3 comprises 16 residues. With V trimmed by 7 bases and J by 2 bases, 13 bases remained unmatched. Germline assignment: CDR1 MDHEN and CDR2 SYDVKM. Assay: immunoSEQ multiplex PCR; the TCRdb copy retains only in-frame clones and omits some. The repertoire consists of under 450,000 clones, with roughly 94% occurring once and the leading ten covering roughly 0.02%. Sequences were obtained from thymocytes. The chain carries TRBV28 and TRBJ2-7; 8 bases line up with TRBD1. This TCR derives from a human donor. The CDR3 bases are TGTGCCAGCACACTATCTCCGGGACAGGTCCCCTACGAGCAGTACTTC. Protein product: CASTLSPGQVPYEQYF.